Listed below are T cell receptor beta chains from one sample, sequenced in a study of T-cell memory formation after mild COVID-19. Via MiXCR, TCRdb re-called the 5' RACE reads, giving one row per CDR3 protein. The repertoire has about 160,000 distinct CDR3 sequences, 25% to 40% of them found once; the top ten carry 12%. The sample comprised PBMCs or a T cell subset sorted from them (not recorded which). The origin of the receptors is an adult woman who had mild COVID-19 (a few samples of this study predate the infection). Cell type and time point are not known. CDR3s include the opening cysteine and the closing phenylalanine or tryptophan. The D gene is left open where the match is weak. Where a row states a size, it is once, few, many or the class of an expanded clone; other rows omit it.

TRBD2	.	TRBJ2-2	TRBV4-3	TGCGCCAGCAGCCCAGGACTAGTATATACCGGGGAGCTGTTTTTT	CASSPGLVYTGELFF
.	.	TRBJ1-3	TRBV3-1	TGTGCCAGCAGCGCTTATGCCTCTGGAAACACCATATATTTT	CASSAYASGNTIYF
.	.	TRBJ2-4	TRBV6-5	TGTGCCAGCAGTTACTCGGAAGAACTAGCCAAAAACATTCAGTACTTC	CASSYSEELAKNIQYF
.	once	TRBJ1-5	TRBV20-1	TGCAGTGCTGGTGGGGGGGCGGCCAATCAGCCCCAGCATTTT	CSAGGGAANQPQHF
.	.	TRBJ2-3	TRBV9	TGTGCCAGCAGCGCGGGCCCCAGGGGCGCTGAAGATACGCAGTATTTT	CASSAGPRGAEDTQYF
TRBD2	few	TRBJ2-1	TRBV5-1	TGCGCCAGCAGCCCGACTAGCGGGGGTTTCGGTGAGCAGTTCTTC	CASSPTSGGFGEQFF
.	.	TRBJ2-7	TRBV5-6	TGTGCCAGCAGCTCTCTCAGGGGGGGCTCCTACGAGCAGTACTTC	CASSSLRGGSYEQYF
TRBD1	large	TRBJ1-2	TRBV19	TGTGCCAGTACCTCTTACCGGGACAGAATACACTATGGCTACACCTTC	CASTSYRDRIHYGYTF
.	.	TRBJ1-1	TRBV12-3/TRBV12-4	TGTGCCAGCAGTTTGAGTTCCGCCTATGAAGCTTTCTTT	CASSLSSAYEAFF
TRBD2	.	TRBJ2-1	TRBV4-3	TGCGCCAGCAGCCAAGATTCCCCACTAGCGGGAGGGGGGGATGAGCAGTTCTTC	CASSQDSPLAGGGDEQFF
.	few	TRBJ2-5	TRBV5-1	TGCGCCAGCAGCTTGGTGCGCCAAGTTTTGGAGACCCAGTACTTC	CASSLVRQVLETQYF
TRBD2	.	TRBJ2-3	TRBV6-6	TGTGCCAGCAGTTTACCGGGAGGGGGGGCAGATACGCAGTATTTT	CASSLPGGGADTQYF
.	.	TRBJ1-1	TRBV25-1	TGTGCCAGCAGTGAGTTTGGTGGGGGAGTTAGCACTGAAGCTTTCTTT	CASSEFGGGVSTEAFF
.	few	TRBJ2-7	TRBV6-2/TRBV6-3	TGTGCCAGCAGTTACCCGCCGCGGGAATACGAGCAGTACTTC	CASSYPPREYEQYF
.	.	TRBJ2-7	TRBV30	TGTGCCTGGAGGGGCAGGGGCTACGAGCAGTACTTC	CAWRGRGYEQYF
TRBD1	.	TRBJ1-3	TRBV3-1	TGTGCCAGCAGCCAGACGACAGGGCTGAGCTCTGGAAACACCATATATTTT	CASSQTTGLSSGNTIYF
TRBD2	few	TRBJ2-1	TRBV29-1	TGCAGCGCCACAACGGGGGGAGGTGAGCAGTTCTTC	CSATTGGGEQFF